The 7 T cell receptor beta chains presented below share a single source sample, sequenced in a study of CD8+ T cells in alopecia areata. Regarding treatment: oral pan-JAK inhibitor, 5-10 mg twice daily. Sequencing relied on a cDNA template that was reverse transcribed from extracted RNA. The assay was immunoSEQ multiplex PCR, and TCRdb's table has in-frame clones only and misses some. The sample holds approximately 210,000 clones, approximately 72% seen once. The sequencing here drew on CD4+ T cells sorted from blood, taken at approximately week 45, from a patient treated with tofacitinib. All receptors come from a human donor with alopecia areata.

This clone was picked up a small number of times. The rearrangement uses TRBV29-1 and TRBJ2-2, with a tentative D call TRBD1 (5 bases). Germline V gives CDR1 SQVTM, CDR2 ANQGSEA. V was shortened by 4 bases and J by 2 bases, with 8 bases between the two germline ends. CDR3 length: 13 amino acids. The CDR3 DNA sequence: TGCAGCGTTGGGACAATTAACACCGGGGAGCTGTTTTTT. It specifies CSVGTINTGELFF.

The chain couples TRBV29-1 to TRBJ1-1; D not certain. CDR3 length: 13 amino acids. CDR1 is SQVTM, CDR2 ANQGSEA, per germline. Trimming removed 3 bases from V and 1 base from J, with 9 bases in between. The CDR3 reads CSVDRPENTEAFF. In DNA form, the CDR3 reads TGCAGCGTTGACAGGCCAGAGAACACTGAAGCTTTCTTT. The complete variable domain, with remaining parts taken from reference TRBV29-1 and TRBJ1-1, reads SAVISQKPSRDICQRGTSLTIQCQVDSQVTMMFWYRQQPGQSLTLIATANQGSEATYESGFVIDKFPISRPNLTFSTLTVSNMSPEDSSIYLCSVDRPENTEAFFGQGTRLTVV.

This clone has more than one count but fewer than ten. The V gene is TRBV29-1, the J gene TRBJ2-5; 7 bases map to TRBD2. V lost 7 bases and J lost 5; bases outside the gene matches: 4. This CDR3 contains 11 residues. Germline V gives CDR1 SQVTM, CDR2 ANQGSEA. The CDR3 DNA follows: TGCAGCGGCGGGGGTTATGAGACCCAGTACTTC. It specifies CSGGGYETQYF.

This clone was detected only once. The chain employs TRBV5-1 and TRBJ2-7; tentative D call: TRBD1 (6 bases). CDR3 length: 15 amino acids. Germline CDR1 SGHRS, CDR2 YFSETQ. V gave up 4 bases and J gave up 1 base, with 15 bases separating them. The CDR3 spells CASSLTGSSSYEQYF. The CDR3 coding sequence is TGCGCCAGCAGCCTAACAGGGTCATCATCCTACGAGCAGTACTTC.

The chain joins TRBV9 to TRBJ2-3, with 10 nucleotides matching TRBD1. With 3 bases clipped from V and 5 bases from J, the junction kept 9 bases outside the gene matches. The germline gives CDR1 SGDLS, CDR2 YYNGEE. CDR3 length equals 16 residues. The CDR3 protein is CASSGRQGALGDTQYF. In nucleotides, the CDR3 is TGTGCCAGCAGCGGTCGACAGGGGGCGTTGGGAGATACGCAGTATTTT. The full variable domain, its missing parts supplied by reference TRBV9 and TRBJ2-3, is DSGVTQTPKHLITATGQRVTLRCSPRSGDLSVYWYQQSLDQGLQFLIQYYNGEERAKGNILERFSAQQFPDLHSELNLSSLELGDSALYFCASSGRQGALGDTQYFGPGTRLTVL.

The chain is built from TRBV23-1 and TRBJ2-7, with D perhaps TRBD1 (6 bases). TRBV23-1 is marked as an open reading frame, function uncertain. CDR3 length: 12 amino acids. The V gene lost 8 bases and the J gene lost 3 bases, with 11 bases spanning the gap. CDR3 DNA sequence: TGCGCCAGCCTCCGACAGGACTACGAGCAGTACTTC. Residues: CASLRQDYEQYF.

In DNA form, the CDR3 reads TGTGCCAGCAGCGTAGGACAGGATCGCAATCAGCCCCAGCATTTT. Protein product: CASSVGQDRNQPQHF. The chain employs TRBV9 and TRBJ1-5; possibly TRBD1 for D (6 bases). CDR1 is SGDLS and CDR2 is YYNGEE in the germline V gene. V lost 0 bases and J lost 2, with 9 bases in between. This CDR3 has 15 residues.